Each of the 10 T cell receptor beta chains below was sequenced from the same sample in a study of beta chain features in type 1 diabetes. Overall study results and limits: There was a moderate but significant shortening of TCRB CDR3s in all four CD4+ subsets of Type 1 diabetes patients.

Their antigen targets remain unknown. The study reverse transcribed the entire isolated RNA, so it sequenced expressed TCRB transcripts. Some clones are missing from TCRdb's copy, which holds only in-frame ones; the method was immunoSEQ multiplex PCR. The data hold some 660,000 clones, with around 15% observed a single time. Sequencing was carried out using naive CD4+ T cells from blood. The source of these receptors is a man aged 18 to 30 with type 1 diabetes.

In this sample, this clone turned up a few times. V gene TRBV5-1 combines with J gene TRBJ2-1; D is possibly TRBD1 or TRBD2 (5 bases each). The V end was cut by 5 bases, the J end by 2 bases, with 11 bases between. The CDR3 covers 14 residues. Looked up from germline, CDR1 is SGHRS and CDR2 is YFSETQ. The CDR3 DNA reads as TGCGCCAGCAGTCCCGGGACCACCTACAATGAGCAGTTCTTC. This translates into CASSPGTTYNEQFF.

V is TRBV6-6 and J is TRBJ2-5; 8 bases map to TRBD1. Germline CDR1 is MNHNY and CDR2 is SVGAGI (reference sequence). V shed 7 bases, J shed 5 bases, and the junction held 6 bases outside the gene matches. The CDR3 is 13 amino acids. In nucleotides, the CDR3 is TGTGCCAGCACCCCACAGGGGGTGGAGACCCAGTACTTC. This sequence encodes CASTPQGVETQYF.

This chain links TRBV6-5 with TRBJ1-5; the match to TRBD1 covers 7 bases. The ends lost 6 bases at V and 3 bases at J; junction bases unmatched: 2. This CDR3 has 13 amino acids. CDR1 is MNHEY, CDR2 SVGAGI, per germline. DNA for the CDR3: TGTGCCAGCAGGACAGGGTTCAATCAGCCCCAGCATTTT. Residues: CASRTGFNQPQHF.

This clone was seen a few times. This chain connects TRBV11-2 to TRBJ1-1; D perhaps matches TRBD1 (6 bases). Germline V CDR1 and CDR2: SGHAT, FQNNGV. The CDR3 spans 14 residues. V gave up 5 bases and J gave up 4 bases, with 14 bases separating them. The CDR3, as DNA: TGTGCCAGCAGCCTCGGGGGGGCTGGCACTGAAGCTTTCTTT. Its protein is CASSLGGAGTEAFF. The full variable domain, rest sourced from reference TRBV11-2 and TRBJ1-1, is EAGVAQSPRYKIIEKRQSVAFWCNPISGHATLYWYQQILGQGPKLLIQFQNNGVVDDSQLPKDRFSAERLKGVDSTLKIQPAKLEDSAVYLCASSLGGAGTEAFFGQGTRLTVV.

This clone was counted a few times. V usage is TRBV9 and J usage is TRBJ1-6, with 8 bases fitting TRBD1. The ends lost 0 bases at V and 6 bases at J; junction bases unmatched: 2. Germline CDR1 is SGDLS and CDR2 is YYNGEE. The CDR3 sequence is 15 residues long. This chain's CDR3 is CASSVEGQVNSPLHF. The CDR3 nucleotides read TGTGCCAGCAGCGTAGAGGGACAGGTTAATTCACCCCTCCACTTT.

This clone was found a few times. This chain uses TRBV2 with TRBJ2-4; D gene unclear. This CDR3 has 16 residues. Trimming stripped 2 bases from V and 0 bases from J, with 11 bases between. Germline assignment: CDR1 SNHLY and CDR2 FYNNEI. The CDR3 DNA sequence: TGTGCCAGCAGTGAAATCCCCCGGCTAGCCAAAAACATTCAGTACTTC. This encodes CASSEIPRLAKNIQYF.

The chain joins TRBV15 to TRBJ2-7, with D perhaps assigned TRBD1 or TRBD2 (5 bases each). Germline values: CDR1 LNHNV, CDR2 YYDKDF (reference sequence). Trimming shortened V by 0 bases and J by 1 base, and 7 bases separated the two germline ends. The CDR3 is 14 residues long. The CDR3: CATSRDWGSYEQYF. The CDR3 coding sequence is TGTGCCACCAGCAGAGATTGGGGGTCCTACGAGCAGTACTTC.

This clone was seen a handful of times. The chain combines TRBV7-3 with TRBJ2-5; 10 nucleotides match TRBD1. The ends lost 2 bases at V and 4 bases at J; junction bases unmatched: 7. The CDR3 has 16 residues. The germline gives CDR1 SGHTA, CDR2 FQGTGA. The CDR3 region is CASSLGPGQGRETQYF. The CDR3 DNA is TGTGCCAGCAGCTTAGGACCGGGACAGGGGAGAGAGACCCAGTACTTC.

The rearrangement links TRBV6-5 to TRBJ2-7, with D unclear. Germline CDR1 MNHEY, CDR2 SVGAGI. Trimming took off 2 bases at V and 5 bases at J, with 13 bases between the two ends. This CDR3 contains 14 residues. CDR3 nucleotide sequence: TGTGCCAGCAGTTACCGTCACACCCGGGACGAGCAGTACTTC. It yields the protein CASSYRHTRDEQYF.

The chain links TRBV9 to TRBJ1-1, with D unresolved. The CDR3 loop spans 14 amino acids. The germline V and J ends were trimmed by 0 bases and 2 bases, with 8 bases remaining between them. Germline CDR1 and CDR2: SGDLS and YYNGEE. The CDR3 loop is CASSVGQTNTEAFF. The CDR3, as DNA: TGTGCCAGCAGCGTAGGTCAAACTAACACTGAAGCTTTCTTT. Full variable domain (rest looked up from reference TRBV9 and TRBJ1-1): DSGVTQTPKHLITATGQRVTLRCSPRSGDLSVYWYQQSLDQGLQFLIQYYNGEERAKGNILERFSAQQFPDLHSELNLSSLELGDSALYFCASSVGQTNTEAFFGQGTRLTVV.